This is a list of T cell receptor beta chains from one sample in a study of blood T cell repertoires in COVID-19. Profiling relied on immunoSEQ multiplex PCR, and the TCRdb table lists in-frame clones only, not all of them. This sample has approximately 270,000 clones, with roughly 80% found just once. The specimen was peripheral blood. These receptors all come from a man older than 75 with acute or convalescent COVID-19. CDR3s include the opening cysteine and the closing phenylalanine or tryptophan. Fields, in order: D gene, CDR3 length, J gene, clone size, V gene, CDR3 protein, CDR3 DNA. D genes are given only for firm matches. A clone size is listed for some rows: how often the clone was seen (once, few, many), or a class if it is expanded.

.,15,TRBJ1-3,once,TRBV7-9,CASSLGPSSGNTIYF,TGTGCCAGCAGCTTAGGTCCGAGCTCTGGAAACACCATATATTTT
TRBD1,15,TRBJ1-2,.,TRBV5-1,CASSPGQGPVGGYTF,TGCGCCAGCAGCCCGGGACAGGGTCCAGTGGGCGGCTACACCTTC
.,13,TRBJ1-1,.,TRBV5-5,CASSLDPVSKAFF,TGTGCCAGCAGCCTGGACCCTGTAAGCAAAGCTTTCTTT
TRBD1,17,TRBJ1-5,.,TRBV28,CASSLRTGGIRNQPQHF,TGTGCCAGCAGTTTGCGGACAGGGGGGATCCGTAATCAGCCCCAGCATTTT
.,19,TRBJ2-6,.,TRBV4-1,CASSRQGNRGSSGANVLTF,TGCGCCAGCAGCCGACAAGGAAACCGGGGTTCCTCTGGGGCCAACGTCCTGACTTTC
.,14,TRBJ2-3,.,TRBV7-9,CASRLRGILDTQYF,TGTGCCAGCAGACTCCGGGGGATTTTGGATACGCAGTATTTT
.,14,TRBJ1-1,.,TRBV11-2,CASSLGTANTEAFF,TGTGCCAGCAGCTTAGGGACAGCGAACACTGAAGCTTTCTTT
TRBD2,16,TRBJ2-7,.,TRBV5-4,CASSLGRTSGSYEQYF,TGTGCCAGCAGCTTGGGTCGGACTAGCGGTTCCTACGAGCAGTACTTC
.,15,TRBJ1-3,.,TRBV5-1,CASSLSWGAGNTIYF,TGCGCCAGCAGCTTGTCGTGGGGCGCTGGAAACACCATATATTTT
TRBD1,16,TRBJ2-7,.,TRBV5-1,CASSGRTGGSTYEQYF,TGCGCCAGCAGCGGCCGGACAGGGGGCTCGACCTACGAGCAGTACTTC
TRBD2,16,TRBJ2-1,.,TRBV3-1/TRBV3-2,CASSQVAGVRGNEQFF,TGTGCCAGCAGCCAAGTAGCGGGGGTCCGCGGCAATGAGCAGTTCTTC
TRBD1,15,TRBJ2-4,.,TRBV2,CASTGQGVAKNIQYF,TGTGCCAGCACCGGACAGGGAGTAGCCAAAAACATTCAGTACTTC
.,16,TRBJ2-3,.,TRBV9,CASSVDPGWGTDTQYF,TGTGCCAGCAGCGTAGACCCGGGGTGGGGCACAGATACGCAGTATTTT
.,14,TRBJ1-1,.,TRBV24-1,CATRATAQGSEAFF,TGTGCCACCAGAGCAACCGCACAGGGCTCTGAAGCTTTCTTT
.,15,TRBJ1-2,few,TRBV11-2,CASSLASGEPYGYTF,TGTGCCAGCAGCTTAGCTTCCGGAGAGCCCTATGGCTACACCTTC
.,15,TRBJ1-3,.,TRBV28,CASSLQGAQGNTIYF,TGTGCCAGCAGTTTGCAAGGGGCGCAAGGAAACACCATATATTTT
TRBD1,13,TRBJ1-5,.,TRBV6-5,CASTGQGYQPQHF,TGTGCCAGCACCGGACAGGGGTATCAGCCCCAGCATTTT
.,13,TRBJ1-5,.,TRBV7-9,CASSSPSGQPQHF,TGTGCCAGCAGCTCCCCCTCGGGTCAGCCCCAGCATTTT
TRBD2,19,TRBJ2-7,.,TRBV14,CASSQGGSGSYWIEYEQYF,TGTGCCAGCAGCCAAGGGGGTAGCGGGAGCTATTGGATCGAATACGAGCAGTACTTC
TRBD1,16,TRBJ2-7,few,TRBV18,CASSPFSGQPSYEQYF,TGTGCCAGCTCACCATTTTCGGGACAGCCTTCCTACGAGCAGTACTTC
TRBD1,13,TRBJ2-5,.,TRBV2,CASSVDRDETQYF,TGTGCCAGCAGTGTAGACAGGGACGAGACCCAGTACTTC
.,14,TRBJ1-3,once,TRBV7-2,CASSLVRAGNTIYF,TGTGCCAGCAGCTTAGTCAGGGCTGGAAACACCATATATTTT
.,17,TRBJ1-6,.,TRBV6-1,CASSEVGLLGYNSPLHF,TGTGCCAGCAGTGAAGTAGGACTTCTGGGCTATAATTCACCCCTCCACTTT
.,14,TRBJ1-1,.,TRBV18,CASSPRREVSEAFF,TGTGCCAGCTCACCACGACGTGAGGTCTCTGAAGCTTTCTTT
TRBD2,12,TRBJ2-7,.,TRBV13,CASSFWGGEQYF,TGTGCCAGCAGCTTCTGGGGGGGAGAGCAGTACTTC
TRBD1,15,TRBJ2-7,.,TRBV6-5,CASSYRDRSSYEQYF,TGTGCCAGCAGTTACCGGGACAGAAGCTCCTACGAGCAGTACTTC
TRBD1,13,TRBJ2-7,once,TRBV5-1,CASSPELGGPQYF,TGCGCCAGCAGCCCGGAACTAGGGGGCCCGCAGTACTTC
.,12,TRBJ1-1,.,TRBV6-6,CASSTGLTEAFF,TGTGCCAGCAGCACAGGGTTAACTGAAGCTTTCTTT
TRBD1,11,TRBJ1-5,few,TRBV7-9,CASSLGQGQHF,TGTGCCAGCAGCCTCGGACAGGGCCAGCATTTT
.,14,TRBJ2-4,.,TRBV19,CASSGLRAKNIQYF,TGTGCCAGTAGTGGACTTCGAGCCAAAAACATTCAGTACTTC
TRBD2,16,TRBJ2-7,few,TRBV27,CASSLTLAHSSYEQYF,TGTGCCAGCAGTTTAACACTAGCGCATAGCTCCTACGAGCAGTACTTC
TRBD1,16,TRBJ1-4,.,TRBV4-1,CASSQGGTGSNEKLFF,TGCGCCAGCAGCCAAGGGGGGACAGGTTCTAATGAAAAACTGTTTTTT
TRBD2,16,TRBJ2-7,few,TRBV5-1,CASSLGGRISSYEQYF,TGCGCCAGCAGCTTGGGCGGGAGGATCAGCTCCTACGAGCAGTACTTC
.,15,TRBJ2-7,few,TRBV3-1/TRBV3-2,CASSRVGGISYEQYF,TGTGCCAGCAGCCGGGTAGGCGGGATCTCCTACGAGCAGTACTTC
TRBD2,17,TRBJ2-2,.,TRBV5-1,CASSLPGTSGPTGELFF,TGCGCCAGCAGCTTGCCCGGGACTAGCGGTCCAACCGGGGAGCTGTTTTTT
.,15,TRBJ1-1,.,TRBV7-2,CASSFYWRANTEAFF,TGTGCCAGCAGCTTTTATTGGAGGGCGAACACTGAAGCTTTCTTT
.,12,TRBJ1-2,.,TRBV19,CASWTVSYGYTF,TGTGCCAGCTGGACAGTGAGCTATGGCTACACCTTC
.,14,TRBJ2-3,.,TRBV19,CASKTTWGADTQYF,TGTGCCAGCAAAACGACTTGGGGCGCAGATACGCAGTATTTT
.,15,TRBJ2-1,.,TRBV7-9,CASRGRLSSYNEQFF,TGTGCCAGCAGAGGCAGGTTAAGCTCCTACAATGAGCAGTTCTTC
.,15,TRBJ2-1,.,TRBV5-8,CASSPQGASFNEQFF,TGTGCCAGCAGCCCGCAAGGGGCCTCATTTAATGAGCAGTTCTTC